This T cell receptor (beta chain) was observed in a study of blood T cell repertoires in COVID-19. Living in roughly 25 US areas, the participants were between about 18 and 100 years of age. Participants' own reports of clinical history determined their cohort assignment. Original methodology: Nucleated cell counts were estimated from reference gene primer amplification. The method was immunoSEQ multiplex PCR; TCRdb's version includes in-frame clones alone and lacks a portion of them. V, J and clone size derive from that table, while D and trimming were established from the DNA sequence. The repertoire includes hundreds of thousands of clones, around nine tenths of them detected once, and approximately 2.5% sits in the top ten. There are a few counts of this clone. Losses at the gene ends were 1 base for V and 4 bases for J; bases not matched to a gene: 7. The length of the CDR3 is 16 residues. Germline CDR1 and CDR2: GTSNPN and SVGIG (reference sequence).

The chain couples TRBV30 to TRBJ1-1; TRBD1 matches 12 bases. The sequence came from a man between 60 and 75 years old who had recovered from COVID-19. What was sequenced was PBMCs or T cells enriched from blood (not recorded which). The CDR3 bases are TGTGCCTGGAGTGCCGGGACAGGGGGCGCGGGCACTGAAGCTTTCTTT. It is translated as CAWSAGTGGAGTEAFF.